This TCR beta chain stems from a study of cytomegalovirus exposure and HLA in healthy donors. Study information: Early released data had about 80 million unique TCRs, all coming from HLA-typed donors. Study-wide points: Analyses of presence/absence relied on an assumption of roughly uniform sequencing depth across donors.

This clone was seen more than once but under ten times. Its antigen is not identified. The PCR employed 60 Vbeta primers together with 13 Jbeta primers. Data came from immunoSEQ multiplex PCR; TCRdb stores just in-frame clones and leaves some out. Of just over 150,000 clones in the sample, about three quarters were seen once. Germline-derived CDR1 and CDR2 are GTSNPN and SVGIG (reference sequence). The CDR3 extends over 14 amino acids. The V end lost 1 base, the J end lost 7 bases, and 13 bases lay between the germline ends. The sample was PBMCs. The rearrangement links TRBV30 to TRBJ2-2; possibly TRBD1 for D (5 bases). The TCR sequence derives from a female donor in good health and CMV-seronegative. The CDR3 region is CAWSGTSESGELFF. Here the CDR3 DNA reads TGTGCCTGGAGTGGGACATCCGAGAGCGGGGAGCTGTTTTTT.